Listed below are T cell receptor beta chains from one sample, sequenced in a study of shared clonotypes between healthy human individuals. The table came from immunoSEQ multiplex PCR; TCRdb's copy has only in-frame clones and leaves some out. Among fewer than 1.6 million clones listed, 98% were seen once. The sample taken for sequencing was naive CD4+ T cells sorted from blood. Receptors were obtained from a man younger than 45 in good health. Both conserved end residues are part of each CDR3. Fields, in order: J gene, V gene, clone size, D gene, CDR3 DNA, CDR3 protein. The D gene is left open where the match is weak. A clone size is listed for some rows: how often the clone was seen (once, few, many), or a class if it is expanded.

J gene: TRBJ2-3; V gene: TRBV30; clone size: .; D gene: TRBD2; CDR3 DNA: TGTGCCTGGAGTGTGAGGCTAGCGGGAGCATTAGATACGCAGTATTTT; CDR3 protein: CAWSVRLAGALDTQYF
J gene: TRBJ1-4; V gene: TRBV6-1; clone size: .; D gene: .; CDR3 DNA: TGTGCCAGCGCAGCAGGACTATGGGAAAAACTGTTTTTT; CDR3 protein: CASAAGLWEKLFF
J gene: TRBJ2-7; V gene: TRBV18; clone size: .; D gene: TRBD2; CDR3 DNA: TGTGCCAGCTCACCAAGGACTAGCGGGATTGGTTACGAGCAGTACTTC; CDR3 protein: CASSPRTSGIGYEQYF
J gene: TRBJ2-3; V gene: TRBV5-1; clone size: once; D gene: .; CDR3 DNA: TGCGCCAGCAGCTTGGAGTACAGGGGCACAGATACGCAGTATTTT; CDR3 protein: CASSLEYRGTDTQYF
J gene: TRBJ2-7; V gene: TRBV28; clone size: .; D gene: TRBD2; CDR3 DNA: TGTGCCAGCAGTTCGGGCGGGAGGTCGTCCTACGAGCAGTACTTC; CDR3 protein: CASSSGGRSSYEQYF
J gene: TRBJ1-5; V gene: TRBV7-9; clone size: .; D gene: TRBD1; CDR3 DNA: TGTGCCAGCAGCCCCGATATCGGGACAGGGGATCAGCCCCAGCATTTT; CDR3 protein: CASSPDIGTGDQPQHF
J gene: TRBJ2-3; V gene: TRBV9; clone size: .; D gene: .; CDR3 DNA: TGTGCCAGCAGCGTAGGGGGCGCCTCTTACACAGATACGCAGTATTTT; CDR3 protein: CASSVGGASYTDTQYF
J gene: TRBJ2-3; V gene: TRBV11-3; clone size: .; D gene: .; CDR3 DNA: TGTGCCAGCAGCGATAGCACAGATACGCAGTATTTT; CDR3 protein: CASSDSTDTQYF
J gene: TRBJ1-4; V gene: TRBV6-6; clone size: .; D gene: .; CDR3 DNA: TGTGCCAGCAGTCCCCGGGCGCAAGAAAAACTGTTTTTT; CDR3 protein: CASSPRAQEKLFF
J gene: TRBJ2-1; V gene: TRBV9; clone size: .; D gene: TRBD1; CDR3 DNA: TGTGCCAGCAGCGCCCAGCGACAGGGATCATCTAATGAGCAGTTCTTC; CDR3 protein: CASSAQRQGSSNEQFF
J gene: TRBJ1-4; V gene: TRBV29-1; clone size: .; D gene: .; CDR3 DNA: TGCAGCGTTGTGGGGGCAGGGGATGAAAAACTGTTTTTT; CDR3 protein: CSVVGAGDEKLFF
J gene: TRBJ2-3; V gene: TRBV5-1; clone size: .; D gene: TRBD1; CDR3 DNA: TGCGCCAGCAGCTTCAGGGGGCAAAGTGCAGATACGCAGTATTTT; CDR3 protein: CASSFRGQSADTQYF
J gene: TRBJ2-7; V gene: TRBV5-1; clone size: .; D gene: .; CDR3 DNA: TGCGCCAGCAGCTTGGTCCAGGGGAGGTACGAGCAGTACTTC; CDR3 protein: CASSLVQGRYEQYF
J gene: TRBJ2-7; V gene: TRBV5-6; clone size: .; D gene: .; CDR3 DNA: TGTGCCAGCAGCCCAGGGCCAGGTTACTACGAGCAGTACTTC; CDR3 protein: CASSPGPGYYEQYF
J gene: TRBJ2-2; V gene: TRBV18; clone size: .; D gene: .; CDR3 DNA: TGTGCCAGCTCCCCGGACAGGAACACCGGGGAGCTGTTTTTT; CDR3 protein: CASSPDRNTGELFF
J gene: TRBJ2-7; V gene: TRBV18; clone size: .; D gene: TRBD1; CDR3 DNA: TGTGCCAGCTCACACCGGGACAGATCCTTCGAGCAGTACTTC; CDR3 protein: CASSHRDRSFEQYF
J gene: TRBJ2-1; V gene: TRBV5-4; clone size: .; D gene: .; CDR3 DNA: TGTGCCAGCAGCTCTGCCCACTTGAATGAGCAGTTCTTC; CDR3 protein: CASSSAHLNEQFF
J gene: TRBJ1-2; V gene: TRBV6-1; clone size: once; D gene: .; CDR3 DNA: TGTGCCAGCAGTGAACCCCAGGGCATCAGCTACACCTTC; CDR3 protein: CASSEPQGISYTF
J gene: TRBJ1-1; V gene: TRBV25-1; clone size: .; D gene: .; CDR3 DNA: TGTGCCAGCAGTGTCCAGCAGAACACTGAAGCTTTCTTT; CDR3 protein: CASSVQQNTEAFF
J gene: TRBJ2-2; V gene: TRBV7-2; clone size: .; D gene: TRBD1; CDR3 DNA: TGTGCCAGCAGCTTGACAGGGCCCACCGGGGAGCTGTTTTTT; CDR3 protein: CASSLTGPTGELFF
J gene: TRBJ1-1; V gene: TRBV18; clone size: .; D gene: .; CDR3 DNA: TGTGCCAGCTCACCAACGGTCGAATTGTTCGTGAAAGCTTTCTTT; CDR3 protein: CASSPTVELFVKAFF
J gene: TRBJ2-3; V gene: TRBV5-1; clone size: .; D gene: TRBD2; CDR3 DNA: TGCGCCAGCAGCGCCCGGACTAGCGGGAGCGATAGAAATACGCAGTATTTT; CDR3 protein: CASSARTSGSDRNTQYF
J gene: TRBJ2-1; V gene: TRBV11-3; clone size: .; D gene: .; CDR3 DNA: TGTGCCAGCAGCCAAAGGGACAATGAGCAGTTCTTC; CDR3 protein: CASSQRDNEQFF
J gene: TRBJ2-3; V gene: TRBV6-5; clone size: once; D gene: .; CDR3 DNA: TGTGCCAGCAGTTTGACTGTACCCGCGGATACGCAGTATTTT; CDR3 protein: CASSLTVPADTQYF
J gene: TRBJ1-4; V gene: TRBV28; clone size: .; D gene: .; CDR3 DNA: TGTGCCAGCAGTTTGGGGGCTAAACTGTTTTTT; CDR3 protein: CASSLGAKLFF
J gene: TRBJ2-1; V gene: TRBV23-1; clone size: .; D gene: TRBD2; CDR3 DNA: TGCGCCAGCAGTCAATCGGGGCGGGAGGGCCTGGTTTACAATGAGCAGTTCTTC; CDR3 protein: CASSQSGREGLVYNEQFF